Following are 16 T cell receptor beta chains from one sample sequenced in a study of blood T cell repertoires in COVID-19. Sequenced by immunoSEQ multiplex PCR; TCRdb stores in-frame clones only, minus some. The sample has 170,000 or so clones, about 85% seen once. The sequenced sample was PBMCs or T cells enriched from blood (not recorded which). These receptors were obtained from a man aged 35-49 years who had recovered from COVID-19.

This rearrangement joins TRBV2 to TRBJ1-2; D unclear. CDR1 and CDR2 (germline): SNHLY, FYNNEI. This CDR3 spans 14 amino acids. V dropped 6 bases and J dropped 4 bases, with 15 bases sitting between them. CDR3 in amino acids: CASSPYTVPYGYTF. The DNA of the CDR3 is TGTGCCAGCAGCCCTTACACCGTCCCCTATGGCTACACCTTC. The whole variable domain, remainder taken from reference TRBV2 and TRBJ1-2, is EPEVTQTPSHQVTQMGQEVILRCVPISNHLYFYWYRQILGQKVEFLVSFYNNEISEKSEIFDDQFSVERPDGSNFTLKIRSTKLEDSAMYFCASSPYTVPYGYTFGSGTRLTVV.

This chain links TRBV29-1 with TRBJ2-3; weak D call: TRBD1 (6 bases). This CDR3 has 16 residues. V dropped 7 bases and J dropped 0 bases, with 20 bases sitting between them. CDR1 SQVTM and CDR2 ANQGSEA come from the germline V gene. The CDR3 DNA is TGCAGCGCTGATGACAGGACGACAACTAGCACAGATACGCAGTATTTT. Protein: CSADDRTTTSTDTQYF.

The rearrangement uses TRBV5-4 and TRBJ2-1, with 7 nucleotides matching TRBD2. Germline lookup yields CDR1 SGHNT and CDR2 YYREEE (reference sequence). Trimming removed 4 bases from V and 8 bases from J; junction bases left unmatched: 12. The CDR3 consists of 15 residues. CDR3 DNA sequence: TGTGCCAGCAGCCCGGGGGGACGGCCTTCAGATGAGCAGTTCTTC. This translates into CASSPGGRPSDEQFF. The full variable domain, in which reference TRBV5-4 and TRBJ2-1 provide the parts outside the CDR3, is ETGVTQSPTHLIKTRGQQVTLRCSSQSGHNTVSWYQQALGQGPQFIFQYYREEENGRGNFPPRFSGLQFPNYSSELNVNALELDDSALYLCASSPGGRPSDEQFFGPGTRLTVL.

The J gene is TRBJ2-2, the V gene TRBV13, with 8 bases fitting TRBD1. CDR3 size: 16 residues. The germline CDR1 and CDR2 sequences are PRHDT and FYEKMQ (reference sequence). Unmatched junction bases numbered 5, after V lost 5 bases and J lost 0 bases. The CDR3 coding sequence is TGTGCCAGCAGCCAGGGGGCACTTACGAACACCGGGGAGCTGTTTTTT. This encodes CASSQGALTNTGELFF.

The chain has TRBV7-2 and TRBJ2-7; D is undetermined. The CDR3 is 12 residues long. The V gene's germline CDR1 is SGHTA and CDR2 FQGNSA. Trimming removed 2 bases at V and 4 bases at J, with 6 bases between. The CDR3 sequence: CASSLSFYEQYF. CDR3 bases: TGTGCCAGCAGCTTATCGTTTTACGAGCAGTACTTC.

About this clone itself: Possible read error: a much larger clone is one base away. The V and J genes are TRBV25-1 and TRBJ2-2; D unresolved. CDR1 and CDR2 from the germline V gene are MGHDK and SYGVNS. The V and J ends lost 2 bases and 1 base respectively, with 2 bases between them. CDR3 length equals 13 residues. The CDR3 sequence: CASSEQNTGELFF. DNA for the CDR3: TGTGCCAGCAGTGAACAGAACACCGGGGAGCTGTTTTTT.

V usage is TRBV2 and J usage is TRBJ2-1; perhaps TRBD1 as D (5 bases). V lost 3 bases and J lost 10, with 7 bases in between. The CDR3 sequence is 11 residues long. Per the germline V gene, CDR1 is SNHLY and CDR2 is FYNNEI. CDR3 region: CASSDWTEQFF. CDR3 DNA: TGTGCCAGCAGTGATTGGACAGAGCAGTTCTTC.

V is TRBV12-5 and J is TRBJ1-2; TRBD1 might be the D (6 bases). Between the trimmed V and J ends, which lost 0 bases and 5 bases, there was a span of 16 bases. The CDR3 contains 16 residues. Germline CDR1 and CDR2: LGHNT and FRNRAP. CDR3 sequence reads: CASGLVGLGGIYGYTF. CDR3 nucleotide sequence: TGTGCTAGTGGTTTGGTGGGATTAGGGGGAATATATGGCTACACCTTC.

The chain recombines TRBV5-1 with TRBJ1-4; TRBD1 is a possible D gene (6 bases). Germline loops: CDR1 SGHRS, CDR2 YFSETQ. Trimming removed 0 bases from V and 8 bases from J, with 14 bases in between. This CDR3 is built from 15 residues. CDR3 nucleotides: TGCGCCAGCAGCTTGGGGTCAGGGGTAAAGGAAAAACTGTTTTTT. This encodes CASSLGSGVKEKLFF.

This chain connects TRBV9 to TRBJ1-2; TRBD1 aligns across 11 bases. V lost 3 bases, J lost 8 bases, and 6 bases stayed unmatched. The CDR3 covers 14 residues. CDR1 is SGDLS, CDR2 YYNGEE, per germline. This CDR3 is CASSEGQGAEGYTF. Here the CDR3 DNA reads TGTGCCAGCAGCGAAGGACAGGGGGCGGAGGGCTACACCTTC. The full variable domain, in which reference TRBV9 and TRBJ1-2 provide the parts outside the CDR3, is DSGVTQTPKHLITATGQRVTLRCSPRSGDLSVYWYQQSLDQGLQFLIQYYNGEERAKGNILERFSAQQFPDLHSELNLSSLELGDSALYFCASSEGQGAEGYTFGSGTRLTVV.

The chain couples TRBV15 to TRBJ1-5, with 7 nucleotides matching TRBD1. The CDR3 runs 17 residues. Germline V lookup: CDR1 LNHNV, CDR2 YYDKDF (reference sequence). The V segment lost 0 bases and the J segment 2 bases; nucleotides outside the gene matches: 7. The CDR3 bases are TGTGCCACCAGCAGAGAGAGGGCCACAGGGGGCAATCAGCCCCAGCATTTT. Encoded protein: CATSRERATGGNQPQHF.

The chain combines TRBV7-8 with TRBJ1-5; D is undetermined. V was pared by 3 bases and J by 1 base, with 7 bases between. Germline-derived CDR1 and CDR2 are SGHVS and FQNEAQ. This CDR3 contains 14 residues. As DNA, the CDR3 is TGTGCCAGCAGCTTGAGGGAGAGCAATCAGCCCCAGCATTTT. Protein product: CASSLRESNQPQHF.

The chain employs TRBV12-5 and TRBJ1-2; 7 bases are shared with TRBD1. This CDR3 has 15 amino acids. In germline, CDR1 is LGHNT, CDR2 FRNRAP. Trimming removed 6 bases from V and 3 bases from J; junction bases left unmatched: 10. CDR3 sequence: CASGPQGIPHYGYTF. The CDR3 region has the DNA TGTGCTAGTGGCCCACAGGGGATACCTCACTATGGCTACACCTTC.

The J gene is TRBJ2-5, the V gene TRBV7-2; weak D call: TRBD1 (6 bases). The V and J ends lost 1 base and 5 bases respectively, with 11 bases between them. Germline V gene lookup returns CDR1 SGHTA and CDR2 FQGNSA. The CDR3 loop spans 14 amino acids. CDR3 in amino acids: CASSLDTGWETQYF. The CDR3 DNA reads TGTGCCAGCAGCTTAGATACAGGGTGGGAGACCCAGTACTTC.

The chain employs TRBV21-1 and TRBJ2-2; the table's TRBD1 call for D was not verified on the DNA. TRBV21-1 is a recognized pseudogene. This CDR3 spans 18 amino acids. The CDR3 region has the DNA TGTGCCAGCAGCACCCCGGACAGGTGCATTTCGAACACCGGGGAGCTGTTTTTT. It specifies CASSTPDRCISNTGELFF.

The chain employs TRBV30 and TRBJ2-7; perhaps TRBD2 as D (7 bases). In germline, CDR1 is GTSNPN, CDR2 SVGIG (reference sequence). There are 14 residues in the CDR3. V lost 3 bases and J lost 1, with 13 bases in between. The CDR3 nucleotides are TGTGCCTGGAGGAGCAAGGGGGGGTCCTACGAGCAGTACTTC. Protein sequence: CAWRSKGGSYEQYF.